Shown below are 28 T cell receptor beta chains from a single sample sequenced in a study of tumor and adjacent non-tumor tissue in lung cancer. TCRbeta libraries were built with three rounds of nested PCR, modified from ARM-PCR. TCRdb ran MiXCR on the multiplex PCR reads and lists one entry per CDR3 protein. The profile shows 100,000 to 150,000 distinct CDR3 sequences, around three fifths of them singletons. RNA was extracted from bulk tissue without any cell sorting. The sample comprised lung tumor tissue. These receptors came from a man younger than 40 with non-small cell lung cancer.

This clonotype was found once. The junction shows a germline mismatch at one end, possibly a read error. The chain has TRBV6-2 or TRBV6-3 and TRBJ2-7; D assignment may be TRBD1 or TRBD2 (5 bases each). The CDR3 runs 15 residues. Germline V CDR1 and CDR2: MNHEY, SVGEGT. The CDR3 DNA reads TGTGCCAGCAGTTGGGACGTAAGCCGCTCCTACGAGCAGTATTTC. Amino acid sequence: CASSWDVSRSYEQYF.

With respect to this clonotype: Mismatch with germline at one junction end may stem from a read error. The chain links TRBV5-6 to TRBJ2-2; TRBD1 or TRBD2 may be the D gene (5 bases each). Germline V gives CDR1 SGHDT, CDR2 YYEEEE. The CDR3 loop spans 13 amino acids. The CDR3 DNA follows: TGTGCTAGCATCTTTTTGGGGACCCGGGAGCTGTTTTTT. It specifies CASIFLGTRELFF.

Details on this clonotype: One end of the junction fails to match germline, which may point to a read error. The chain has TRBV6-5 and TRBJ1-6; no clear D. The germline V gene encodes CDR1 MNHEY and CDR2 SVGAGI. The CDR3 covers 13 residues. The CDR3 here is CVSSSYSESPLHF. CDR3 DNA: TGTGTCAGCAGTTCTTACAGTGAGTCACCCCTCCACTTT.

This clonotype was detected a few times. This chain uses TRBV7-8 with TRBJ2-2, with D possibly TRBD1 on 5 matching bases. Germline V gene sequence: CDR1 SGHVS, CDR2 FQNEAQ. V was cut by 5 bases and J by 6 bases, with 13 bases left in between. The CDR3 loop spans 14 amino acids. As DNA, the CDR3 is TGTGCCAGCAGCCAGGGCTCGGTGGCCGGGGAGCTGTTTTTT. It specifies CASSQGSVAGELFF.

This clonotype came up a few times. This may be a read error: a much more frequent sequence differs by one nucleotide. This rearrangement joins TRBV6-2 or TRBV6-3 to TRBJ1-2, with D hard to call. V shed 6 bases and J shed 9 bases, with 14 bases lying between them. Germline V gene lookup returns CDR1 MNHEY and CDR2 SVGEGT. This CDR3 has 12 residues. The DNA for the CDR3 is TGTGCCAGCAGCCCCCCCGAAGGGCGCTACACCTTC. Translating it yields CASSPPEGRYTF.

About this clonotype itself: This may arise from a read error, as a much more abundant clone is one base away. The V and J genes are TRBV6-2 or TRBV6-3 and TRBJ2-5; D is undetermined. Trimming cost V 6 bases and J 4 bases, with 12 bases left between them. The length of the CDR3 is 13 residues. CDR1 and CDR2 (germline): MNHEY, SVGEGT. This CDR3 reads CASSSSDVETQYF. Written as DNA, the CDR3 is TGTGCCAGCAGCTCCAGTGATGTAGAGACCCAGTACTTC.

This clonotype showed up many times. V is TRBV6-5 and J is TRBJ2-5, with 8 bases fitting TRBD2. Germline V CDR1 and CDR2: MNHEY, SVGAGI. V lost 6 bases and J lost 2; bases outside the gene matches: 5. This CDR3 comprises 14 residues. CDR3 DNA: TGTGCCAGCAGCGGGGGGGGGGCTCAAGAGACCCAGTACTTC. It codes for CASSGGGAQETQYF.

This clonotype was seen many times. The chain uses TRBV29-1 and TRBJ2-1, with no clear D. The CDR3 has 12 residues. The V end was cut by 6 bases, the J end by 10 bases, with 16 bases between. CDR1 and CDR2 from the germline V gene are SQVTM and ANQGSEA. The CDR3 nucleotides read TGCAGCGTCCAGTCATTTGCATACGAGCAGTTCTTC. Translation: CSVQSFAYEQFF.

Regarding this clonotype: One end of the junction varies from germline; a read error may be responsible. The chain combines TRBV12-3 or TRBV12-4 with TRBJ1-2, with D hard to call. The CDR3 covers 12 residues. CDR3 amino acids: CASSPWLYGYAF. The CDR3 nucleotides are TGTGCCAGCAGTCCGTGGCTTTATGGCTACGCCTTC.

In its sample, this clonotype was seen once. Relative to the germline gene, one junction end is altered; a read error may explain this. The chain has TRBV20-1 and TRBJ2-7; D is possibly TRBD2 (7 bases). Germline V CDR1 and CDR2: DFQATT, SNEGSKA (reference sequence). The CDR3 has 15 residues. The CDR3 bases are TGCATTGTGCAAAAAAGGGGGGTCTCGGGGGGCGAGCAGTATTTC. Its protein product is CIVQKRGVSGGEQYF.

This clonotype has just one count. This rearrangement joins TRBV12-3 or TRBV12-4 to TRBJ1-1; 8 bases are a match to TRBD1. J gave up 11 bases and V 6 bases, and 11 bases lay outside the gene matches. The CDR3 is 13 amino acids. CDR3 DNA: TGTGCCAGCAGAGCAGGGGGCGGCATTGAGGCTTTCTTT. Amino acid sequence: CASRAGGGIEAFF.

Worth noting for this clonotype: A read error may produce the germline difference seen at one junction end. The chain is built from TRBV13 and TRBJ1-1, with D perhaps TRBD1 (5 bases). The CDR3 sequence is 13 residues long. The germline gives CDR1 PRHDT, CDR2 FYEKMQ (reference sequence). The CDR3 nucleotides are TGTGCCGGCAGCTCGCTCCACAGGCGGAGGGCTTTCTTT. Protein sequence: CAGSSLHRRRAFF.

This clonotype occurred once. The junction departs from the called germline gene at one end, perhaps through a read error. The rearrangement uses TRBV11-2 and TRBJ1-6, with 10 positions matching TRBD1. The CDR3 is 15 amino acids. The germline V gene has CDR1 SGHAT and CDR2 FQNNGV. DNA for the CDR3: TGTTCCAGCAGTTGGGGGACAGGGGCGAATTCACCCCTCCACTTT. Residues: CSSSWGTGANSPLHF.

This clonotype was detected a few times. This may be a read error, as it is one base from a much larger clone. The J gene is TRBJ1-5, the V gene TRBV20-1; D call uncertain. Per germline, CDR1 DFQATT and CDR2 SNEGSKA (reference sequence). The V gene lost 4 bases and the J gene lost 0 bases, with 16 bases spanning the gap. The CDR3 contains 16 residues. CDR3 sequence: CSAIDLRGYSNQPQHF. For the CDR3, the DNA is TGCAGTGCTATAGATCTGCGAGGCTATAGCAATCAGCCCCAGCATTTT.

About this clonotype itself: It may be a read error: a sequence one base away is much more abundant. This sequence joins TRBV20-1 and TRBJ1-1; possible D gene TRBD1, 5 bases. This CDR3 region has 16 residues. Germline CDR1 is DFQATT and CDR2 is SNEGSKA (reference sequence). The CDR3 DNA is TGCGGTGCTAGAATTTCGGGGGTCGGGAGGGCACATGAAGCTTTCTTT. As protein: CGARISGVGRAHEAFF.

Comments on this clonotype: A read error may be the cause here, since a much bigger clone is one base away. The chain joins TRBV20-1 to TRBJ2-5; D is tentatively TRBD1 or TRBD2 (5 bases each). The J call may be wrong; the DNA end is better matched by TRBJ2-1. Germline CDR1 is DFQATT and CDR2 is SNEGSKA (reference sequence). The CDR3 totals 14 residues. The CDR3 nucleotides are TGCAGTGCTGGGGACCCCGGGACCCTAGAGACCCAGTTCTTC. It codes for CSAGDPGTLETQFF.

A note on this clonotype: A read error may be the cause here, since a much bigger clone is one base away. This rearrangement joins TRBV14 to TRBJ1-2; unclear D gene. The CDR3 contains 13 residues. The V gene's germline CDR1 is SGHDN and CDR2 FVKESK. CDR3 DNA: TGTGCCAGGAGCCAAACAGAGAACTATGGCTACACCTTC. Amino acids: CARSQTENYGYTF.

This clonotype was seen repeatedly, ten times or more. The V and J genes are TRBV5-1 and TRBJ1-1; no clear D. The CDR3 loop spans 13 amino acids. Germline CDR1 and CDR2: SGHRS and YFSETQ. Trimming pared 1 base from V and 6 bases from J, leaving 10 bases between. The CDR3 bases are TGCGCCAGCAGCTTGACGGGTAGCGCTGAAGCTTTCTTT. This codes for CASSLTGSAEAFF.

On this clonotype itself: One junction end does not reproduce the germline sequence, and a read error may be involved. The CDR3 protein is CVSSFGTLNEQFF. In nucleotides, the CDR3 is TGTGTCAGCAGTTTTGGGACACTCAATGAGCAGTTCTTC. The chain couples TRBV12-3 or TRBV12-4 to TRBJ2-1, with D possibly TRBD1 on 6 matching bases. The CDR3 length is 13 residues.

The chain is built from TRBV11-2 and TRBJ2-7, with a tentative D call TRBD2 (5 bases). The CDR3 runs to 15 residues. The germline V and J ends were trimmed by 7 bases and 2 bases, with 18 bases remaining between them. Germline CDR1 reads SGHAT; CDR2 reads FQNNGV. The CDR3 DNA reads TGTGCCAGCACCTCCAGGACTGGCGGAGCCTACGAGCAGTACTTC. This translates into CASTSRTGGAYEQYF.

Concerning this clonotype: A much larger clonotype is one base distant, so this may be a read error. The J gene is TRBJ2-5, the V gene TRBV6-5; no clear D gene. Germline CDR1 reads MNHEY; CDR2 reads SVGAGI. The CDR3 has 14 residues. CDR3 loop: CASSLDAFQESQYF. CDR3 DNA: TGTGCCAGCAGCTTGGACGCTTTCCAAGAGAGCCAGTACTTC.

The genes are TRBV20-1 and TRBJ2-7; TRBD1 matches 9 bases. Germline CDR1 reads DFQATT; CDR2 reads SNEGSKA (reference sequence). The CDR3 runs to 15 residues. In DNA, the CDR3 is TGCATTGCCAAAAGCGTCCCGGGACAGGGATTCGAGCAGTACTTC. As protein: CIAKSVPGQGFEQYF.

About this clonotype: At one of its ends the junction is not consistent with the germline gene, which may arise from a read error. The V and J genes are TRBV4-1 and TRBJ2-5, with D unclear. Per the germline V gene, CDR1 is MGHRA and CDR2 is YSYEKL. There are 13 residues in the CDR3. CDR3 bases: TGTGCCAGCAGCCAAGCCTTTGACGAGACCCAGTACTTC. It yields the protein CASSQAFDETQYF.

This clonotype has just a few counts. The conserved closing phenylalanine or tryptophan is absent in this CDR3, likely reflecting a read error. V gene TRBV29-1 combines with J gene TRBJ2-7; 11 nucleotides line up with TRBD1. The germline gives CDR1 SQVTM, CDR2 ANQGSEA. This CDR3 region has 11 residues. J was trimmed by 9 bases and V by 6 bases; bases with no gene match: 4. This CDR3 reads CSVRTGGGQYC. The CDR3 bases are TGCAGCGTAAGGACAGGGGGCGGGCAGTACTGC.

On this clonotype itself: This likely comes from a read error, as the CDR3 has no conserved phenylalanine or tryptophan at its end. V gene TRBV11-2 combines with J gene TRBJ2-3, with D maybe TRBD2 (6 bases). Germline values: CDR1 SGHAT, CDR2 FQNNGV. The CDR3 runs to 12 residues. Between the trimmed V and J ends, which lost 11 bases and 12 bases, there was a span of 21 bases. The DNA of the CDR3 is TGTGCCGCGGGACTGAGCACAGATGCACAGTATTAT. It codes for CAAGLSTDAQYY.

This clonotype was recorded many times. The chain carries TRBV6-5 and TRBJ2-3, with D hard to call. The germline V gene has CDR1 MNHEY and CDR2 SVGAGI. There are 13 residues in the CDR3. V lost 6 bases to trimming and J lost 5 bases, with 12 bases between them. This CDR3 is CASRTSGRDTQYF. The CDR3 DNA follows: TGTGCCAGCAGGACCTCGGGTAGAGATACGCAGTATTTT.

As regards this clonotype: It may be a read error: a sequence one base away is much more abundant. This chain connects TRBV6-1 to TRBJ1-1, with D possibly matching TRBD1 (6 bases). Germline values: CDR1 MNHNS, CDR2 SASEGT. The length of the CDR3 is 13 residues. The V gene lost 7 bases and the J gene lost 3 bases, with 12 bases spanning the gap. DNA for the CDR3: TGTGCCAGCAAGGGACATGGTTACACTGAAGCTTTCTTT. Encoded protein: CASKGHGYTEAFF.

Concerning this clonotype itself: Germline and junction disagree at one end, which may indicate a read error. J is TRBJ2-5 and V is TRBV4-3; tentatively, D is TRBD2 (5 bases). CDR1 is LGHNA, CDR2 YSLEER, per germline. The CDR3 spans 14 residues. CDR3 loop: CANSQVPGQETQYF. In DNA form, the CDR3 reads TGCGCCAACAGCCAAGTCCCGGGACAAGAGACCCAGTACTTC.